A single sample is the source of the 22 T cell receptor beta chains below, sequenced in a study of CD8+ T cells in alopecia areata. Described treatment: oral pan-JAK inhibitor, 5-10 mg twice daily. It was cDNA, reverse transcribed from extracted RNA, that served as the sequencing template. Method: immunoSEQ multiplex PCR; TCRdb's copy keeps in-frame clones and lacks some. The repertoire includes around 190,000 clones, 50% to 75% of them detected once, and around 4.3% sits in the top ten. The input for sequencing was CD4+ T cells sorted from blood, taken at week 4, from a patient treated with tofacitinib. The receptors were sampled from a human donor with alopecia areata.

This clone has a single count. The V call is TRBV18, the J call TRBJ2-7; TRBD2 aligns across 8 bases. After removal of 2 bases from V and 2 bases from J, the junction contained 5 bases not matched to a gene. The germline CDR1 and CDR2 sequences are KGHSH and LQKENI. The CDR3 loop spans 15 amino acids. The CDR3 DNA reads TGTGCCAGCTCACCAGCGGGGGGATTAACCTACGAGCAGTACTTC. This sequence encodes CASSPAGGLTYEQYF.

The rearrangement uses TRBV6-5 and TRBJ2-7, with D perhaps matching TRBD1 or TRBD2 (8 bases each). V was pared by 2 bases and J by 9 bases, with 17 bases between. Germline lookup yields CDR1 MNHEY and CDR2 SVGAGI. CDR3 length: 14 residues. The CDR3 reads CASSYGTGREGQYF. The CDR3 region has the DNA TGTGCCAGCAGTTACGGGACAGGACGGGAGGGGCAGTACTTC.

The table lists this clone with a count of one. The chain is built from TRBV7-9 and TRBJ1-2; possible D gene TRBD1, 6 bases. This CDR3 has 17 amino acids. V lost 4 bases to trimming and J lost 2 bases, with 20 bases between them. The germline CDR1 and CDR2 sequences are SEHNR and FQNEAQ (reference sequence). CDR3 bases: TGTGCCAGCAGCTCCTTACCCGCCCTTCAGGGGAACTATGGCTACACCTTC. Translation: CASSSLPALQGNYGYTF.

The rearrangement joins TRBV29-1 to TRBJ1-4, with D tentatively TRBD1 (5 bases). This CDR3 contains 13 residues. V was cut by 4 bases and J by 7 bases, with 13 bases left in between. Per germline, CDR1 SQVTM and CDR2 ANQGSEA. The CDR3 nucleotides are TGCAGCGTTGTGGGGGAAGAAAGTGAAAAACTGTTTTTT. It codes for CSVVGEESEKLFF.

This chain connects TRBV6-5 to TRBJ2-5, with D uncertain. The CDR3 contains 10 residues. The germline gives CDR1 MNHEY, CDR2 SVGAGI. V lost 5 bases and J lost 4, with 2 bases in between. The CDR3: CASSRETQYF. CDR3 in DNA: TGTGCCAGCAGTAGAGAGACCCAGTACTTC.

This clone was observed a single time. The CDR3: CASSLQGYNSPLHF. The CDR3 bases are TGTGCCAGCAGCTTGCAGGGTTATAATTCACCCCTCCACTTT. The chain links TRBV7-8 to TRBJ1-6; weak D call: TRBD1 (5 bases). The V gene's germline CDR1 is SGHVS and CDR2 FQNEAQ. V was cut by 3 bases and J by 4 bases, with 7 bases left in between. The CDR3 covers 14 residues.

This chain uses TRBV6-5 with TRBJ2-1, with 11 nucleotides matching TRBD2. The CDR3 extends over 16 amino acids. From germline, CDR1 is MNHEY and CDR2 SVGAGI. Trimming removed 3 bases from V and 9 bases from J; junction bases left unmatched: 10. The CDR3 bases are TGTGCCAGCAGTTATAAGGCCGGGACTAGCGGACCTGAGCAGTTCTTC. Amino acid sequence: CASSYKAGTSGPEQFF.

V is TRBV9 and J is TRBJ1-1; D call uncertain. Germline CDR1 and CDR2: SGDLS and YYNGEE. V lost 1 base to trimming and J lost 0 bases, with 7 bases between them. The length of the CDR3 is 14 residues. The CDR3 sequence is CASSVQEVNTEAFF. Written as DNA, the CDR3 is TGTGCCAGCAGCGTACAGGAAGTGAACACTGAAGCTTTCTTT.

This clone was counted only a few times. This rearrangement joins TRBV7-8 to TRBJ2-3; 8 bases agree with TRBD2. The CDR3 totals 15 residues. The V and J ends lost 6 bases and 8 bases, in that order; junction bases with no gene match: 13. Germline lookup yields CDR1 SGHVS and CDR2 FQNEAQ. Here the CDR3 reads CASSESGGQTGTQYF. The CDR3 nucleotides read TGTGCCAGCAGTGAAAGCGGGGGCCAGACCGGTACGCAGTATTTT.

This clone was found a few times. The V gene is TRBV2, the J gene TRBJ1-2; TRBD1 might be the D (5 bases). Looked up from germline, CDR1 is SNHLY and CDR2 is FYNNEI. Trimming cost V 5 bases and J 1 base, with 11 bases left between them. CDR3 size: 14 residues. The CDR3 sequence is CASSSQTVNYGYTF. CDR3 nucleotides: TGTGCCAGCAGTTCACAGACAGTTAACTATGGCTACACCTTC.

This chain uses TRBV29-1 with TRBJ2-5, with D perhaps assigned TRBD1 or TRBD2 (5 bases each). V gave up 6 bases and J gave up 4 bases, with 18 bases separating them. The CDR3 has 14 amino acids. Germline lookup yields CDR1 SQVTM and CDR2 ANQGSEA. In DNA, the CDR3 is TGCAGCGTCGAGGGATCTGGGGCGGGAGAGACCCAGTACTTC. Translated, it gives CSVEGSGAGETQYF.

V gene TRBV10-1 combines with J gene TRBJ2-3; 8 bases map to TRBD2. The CDR3 is made up of 14 amino acids. Germline V gene lookup returns CDR1 WNHNN and CDR2 SYGVQD (reference sequence). The V and J ends lost 6 bases and 4 bases, in that order; junction bases with no gene match: 6. Here the CDR3 DNA reads TGCGCCAGCAGGCCGGGGGGGCCCCCAGATACGCAGTATTTT. Translating it yields CASRPGGPPDTQYF.

The gene calls are TRBV30 and TRBJ2-7; D gene uncertain. CDR1 is GTSNPN and CDR2 is SVGIG in the germline V gene (reference sequence). This CDR3 contains 12 residues. The V end lost 0 bases, the J end lost 2 bases, and 5 bases lay between the germline ends. DNA for the CDR3: TGTGCCTGGAGTGTCCAGGCCTACGAGCAGTACTTC. The encoded protein is CAWSVQAYEQYF.

The chain uses TRBV7-9 and TRBJ1-3; D is undetermined. The length of the CDR3 is 14 residues. The V end was cut by 1 base, the J end by 0 bases, with 4 bases between. In germline, CDR1 is SEHNR, CDR2 FQNEAQ (reference sequence). The CDR3 nucleotides read TGTGCCAGCAGCTTAGGATCCTCTGGAAACACCATATATTTT. Protein sequence: CASSLGSSGNTIYF.

This chain uses TRBV29-1 with TRBJ1-1; weak D call: TRBD1 (6 bases). V lost 8 bases, J lost 6 bases, and 16 bases lay in between. CDR1 is SQVTM and CDR2 is ANQGSEA in the germline V gene. This CDR3 comprises 12 residues. Here the CDR3 DNA reads TGCAGCACCCTAAGGGGGGTCGCTGAAGCTTTCTTT. Its protein is CSTLRGVAEAFF.

CDR3 region: CAWSPTLGGGVEAFF. The CDR3 DNA sequence: TGTGCCTGGAGTCCTACGCTGGGTGGTGGAGTAGAAGCTTTCTTT. The rearrangement links TRBV30 to TRBJ1-1, with D hard to call. This CDR3 comprises 15 residues. V was clipped by 2 bases and J by 8 bases, with 21 bases between them. Germline V gene sequence: CDR1 GTSNPN, CDR2 SVGIG (reference sequence). Full variable domain (outside the CDR3, taken from reference TRBV30 and TRBJ1-1): SQTIHQWPATLVQPVGSPLSLECTVEGTSNPNLYWYRQAAGRGLQLLFYSVGIGQISSEVPQNLSASRPQDRQFILSSKKLLLSDSGFYLCAWSPTLGGGVEAFFGQGTRLTVV.

The rearrangement joins TRBV4-2 to TRBJ2-4; weak D call: TRBD2 (7 bases). The CDR3 runs to 15 residues. The V end was cut by 0 bases, the J end by 8 bases, with 14 bases between. Germline V gene sequence: CDR1 LGHNA, CDR2 YNFKEQ. In DNA, the CDR3 is TGTGCCAGCAGCCAAGATCGGGGGGCTGTGGACATTCAGTACTTC. This translates into CASSQDRGAVDIQYF.

The V gene is TRBV5-1, the J gene TRBJ1-6; tentatively, D is TRBD1 (5 bases). The V and J ends lost 0 bases and 8 bases respectively, with 15 bases between them. The CDR3 totals 16 residues. Germline V gene data show CDR1 as SGHRS and CDR2 as YFSETQ. CDR3 amino acids: CASSLESGPSYSPLHF. In nucleotides, the CDR3 is TGCGCCAGCAGCTTGGAGTCAGGGCCTTCATATTCACCCCTCCACTTT.

Of note for this clone: Other DNA sequences in the same sample also yield this CDR3. The chain carries TRBV7-9 and TRBJ1-1, with D uncertain. Trimming stripped 1 base from V and 1 base from J, with 4 bases between. Germline loops: CDR1 SEHNR, CDR2 FQNEAQ (reference sequence). CDR3 length equals 13 residues. CDR3 nucleotides: TGTGCCAGCAGCTTAGTGGGGAACACTGAAGCTTTCTTT. Translating it yields CASSLVGNTEAFF.

The V and J genes are TRBV29-1 and TRBJ2-1; D not resolved. Per germline, CDR1 SQVTM and CDR2 ANQGSEA. The CDR3 consists of 13 residues. V lost 2 bases and J lost 0, with 5 bases in between. The CDR3 nucleotides are TGCAGCGTTGAACCCTTCTCCTACAATGAGCAGTTCTTC. It translates to CSVEPFSYNEQFF.

This clone was picked up one time. The rearrangement uses TRBV10-2 and TRBJ2-5; 13 bases line up with TRBD2. This CDR3 region has 15 residues. Germline V gives CDR1 WSHSY, CDR2 SAAADI. J lost 6 bases, V lost 5 bases, and 6 bases had no gene match. The CDR3 DNA follows: TGCGCCAGCAGTTCTCTGACTAGCGGGGGGAAGACCCAGTACTTC. Translating it yields CASSSLTSGGKTQYF.

This clone appeared a few times. The chain couples TRBV6-5 to TRBJ2-3, with 7 bases lining up with TRBD2. Germline V lookup: CDR1 MNHEY, CDR2 SVGAGI. The CDR3 is made up of 15 amino acids. J was trimmed by 0 bases and V by 6 bases; bases with no gene match: 6. The CDR3 here is CASRTSRSSTDTQYF. Written as DNA, the CDR3 is TGTGCCAGCAGGACTAGCCGATCTAGCACAGATACGCAGTATTTT.